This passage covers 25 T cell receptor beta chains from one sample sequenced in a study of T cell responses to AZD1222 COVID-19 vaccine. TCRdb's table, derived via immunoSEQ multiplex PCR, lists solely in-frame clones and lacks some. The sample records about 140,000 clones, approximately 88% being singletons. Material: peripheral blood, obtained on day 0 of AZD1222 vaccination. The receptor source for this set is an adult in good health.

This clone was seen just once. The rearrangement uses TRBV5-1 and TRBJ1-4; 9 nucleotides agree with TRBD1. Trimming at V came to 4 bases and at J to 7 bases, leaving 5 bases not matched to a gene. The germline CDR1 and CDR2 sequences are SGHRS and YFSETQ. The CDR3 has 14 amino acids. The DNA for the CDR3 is TGCGCCAGCAGCCCGGGACAGGGCGCTGAAAAACTGTTTTTT. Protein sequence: CASSPGQGAEKLFF.

In DNA, the CDR3 is TGTGCCAGCAGTTACTCGGGACAGGGATTCGAGCAGTACTTC. Translated, it gives CASSYSGQGFEQYF. The chain carries TRBV6-2 or TRBV6-3 and TRBJ2-7; 9 nucleotides agree with TRBD1. V gave up 0 bases and J gave up 6 bases; unmatched junction bases: 3. CDR3 length equals 14 residues. Germline CDR1 is MNHEY and CDR2 is SVGEGT.

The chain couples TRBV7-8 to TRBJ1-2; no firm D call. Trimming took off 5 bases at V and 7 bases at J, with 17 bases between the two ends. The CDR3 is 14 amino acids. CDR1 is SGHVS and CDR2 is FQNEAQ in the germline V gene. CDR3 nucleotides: TGTGCCAGCAGCGACGACGTATGGCGGGGTGGCTACACCTTC. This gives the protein CASSDDVWRGGYTF.

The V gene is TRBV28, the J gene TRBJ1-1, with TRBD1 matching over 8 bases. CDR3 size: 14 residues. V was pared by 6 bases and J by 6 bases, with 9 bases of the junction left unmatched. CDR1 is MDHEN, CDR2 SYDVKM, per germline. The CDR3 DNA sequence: TGTGCCAGCAGCTTGGACAGGGTATTATCTGAAGCTTTCTTT. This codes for CASSLDRVLSEAFF. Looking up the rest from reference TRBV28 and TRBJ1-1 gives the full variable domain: DVKVTQSSRYLVKRTGEKVFLECVQDMDHENMFWYRQDPGLGLRLIYFSYDVKMKEKGDIPEGYSVSREKKERFSLILESASTNQTSMYLCASSLDRVLSEAFFGQGTRLTVV.

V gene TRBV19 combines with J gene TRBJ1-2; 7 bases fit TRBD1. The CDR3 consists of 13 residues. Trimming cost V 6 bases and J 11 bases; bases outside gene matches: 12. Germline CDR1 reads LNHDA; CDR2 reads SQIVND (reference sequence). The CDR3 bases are TGTGCCAGTAGAACCCAGGGGGAGATGAGGTACACCTTC. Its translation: CASRTQGEMRYTF.

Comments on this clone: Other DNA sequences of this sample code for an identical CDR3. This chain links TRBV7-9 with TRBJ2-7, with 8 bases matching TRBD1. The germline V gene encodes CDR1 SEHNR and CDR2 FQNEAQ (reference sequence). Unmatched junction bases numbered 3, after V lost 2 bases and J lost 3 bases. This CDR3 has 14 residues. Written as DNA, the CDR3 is TGTGCCAGCAGCTTACCTGGACAGGGCTACGAGCAGTACTTC. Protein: CASSLPGQGYEQYF.

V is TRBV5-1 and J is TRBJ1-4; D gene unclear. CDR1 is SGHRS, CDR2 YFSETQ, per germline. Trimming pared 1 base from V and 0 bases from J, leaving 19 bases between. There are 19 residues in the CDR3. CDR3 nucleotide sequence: TGCGCCAGCAGCTTGCTAGGTCGCGGGGAATTTGCAACTAATGAAAAACTGTTTTTT. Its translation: CASSLLGRGEFATNEKLFF. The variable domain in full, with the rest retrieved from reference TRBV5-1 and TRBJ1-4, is KAGVTQTPRYLIKTRGQQVTLSCSPISGHRSVSWYQQTPGQGLQFLFEYFSETQRNKGNFPGRFSGRQFSNSRSEMNVSTLELGDSALYLCASSLLGRGEFATNEKLFFGSGTQLSVL.

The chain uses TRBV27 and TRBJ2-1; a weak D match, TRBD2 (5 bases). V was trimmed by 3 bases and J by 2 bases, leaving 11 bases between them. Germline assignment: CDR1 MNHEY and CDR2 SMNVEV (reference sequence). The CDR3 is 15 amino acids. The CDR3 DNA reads TGTGCCAGCAGTTTCCGAGGGCTGGCCTACAATGAGCAGTTCTTC. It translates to CASSFRGLAYNEQFF.

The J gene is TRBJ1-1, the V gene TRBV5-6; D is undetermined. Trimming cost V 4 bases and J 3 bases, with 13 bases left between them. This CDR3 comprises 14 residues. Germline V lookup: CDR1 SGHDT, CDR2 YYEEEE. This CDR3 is CASSPWPGDTEAFF. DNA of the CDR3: TGTGCCAGCAGCCCCTGGCCCGGAGACACTGAAGCTTTCTTT.

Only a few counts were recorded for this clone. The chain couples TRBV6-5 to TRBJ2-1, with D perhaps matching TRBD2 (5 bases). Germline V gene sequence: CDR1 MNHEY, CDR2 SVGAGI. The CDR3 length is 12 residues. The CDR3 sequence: CTRRVGYNEQFF. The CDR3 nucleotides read TGTACCCGGCGGGTAGGCTACAATGAGCAGTTCTTC.

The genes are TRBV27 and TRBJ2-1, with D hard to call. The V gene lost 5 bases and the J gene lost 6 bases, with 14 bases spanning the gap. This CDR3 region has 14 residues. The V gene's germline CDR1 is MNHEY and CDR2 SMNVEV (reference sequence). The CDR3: CASSTAPFPNEQFF. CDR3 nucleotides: TGTGCCAGCAGTACCGCTCCTTTCCCCAATGAGCAGTTCTTC.

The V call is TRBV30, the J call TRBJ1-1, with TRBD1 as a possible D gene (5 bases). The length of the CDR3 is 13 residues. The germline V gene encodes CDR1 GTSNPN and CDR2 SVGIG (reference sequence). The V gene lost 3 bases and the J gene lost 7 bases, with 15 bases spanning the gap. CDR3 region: CAWRLQVSGEAFF. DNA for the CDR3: TGTGCCTGGAGGTTACAGGTGTCCGGTGAAGCTTTCTTT.

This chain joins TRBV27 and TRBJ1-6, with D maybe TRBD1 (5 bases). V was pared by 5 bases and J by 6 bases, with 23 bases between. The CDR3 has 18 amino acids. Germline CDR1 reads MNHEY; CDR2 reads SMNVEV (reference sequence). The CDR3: CASSIRGGWGFSNSPLHF. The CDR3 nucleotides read TGTGCCAGCAGTATCCGGGGAGGGTGGGGGTTCAGTAATTCACCCCTCCACTTT.

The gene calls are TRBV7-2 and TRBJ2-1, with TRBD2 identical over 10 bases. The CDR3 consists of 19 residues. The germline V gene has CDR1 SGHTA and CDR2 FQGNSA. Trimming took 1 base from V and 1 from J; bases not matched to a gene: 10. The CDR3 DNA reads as TGTGCCAGCAGCTTAGTAGCTCTAGCGGGAGTTAGTTCCTACAATGAGCAGTTCTTC. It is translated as CASSLVALAGVSSYNEQFF.

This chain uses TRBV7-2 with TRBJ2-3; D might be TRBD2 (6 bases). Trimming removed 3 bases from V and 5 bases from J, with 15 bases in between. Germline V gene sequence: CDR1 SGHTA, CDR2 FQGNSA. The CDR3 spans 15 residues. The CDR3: CASSLGTGVIDTQYF. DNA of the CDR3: TGTGCCAGCAGCTTGGGGACGGGGGTTATAGATACGCAGTATTTT.

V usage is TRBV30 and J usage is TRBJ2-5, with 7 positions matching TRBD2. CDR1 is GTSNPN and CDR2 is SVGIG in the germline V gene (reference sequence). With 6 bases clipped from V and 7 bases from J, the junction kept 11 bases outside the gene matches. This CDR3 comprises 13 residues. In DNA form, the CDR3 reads TGTGCCTGTCAGACTACTGGGGGGGGGACCCAGTACTTC. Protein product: CACQTTGGGTQYF. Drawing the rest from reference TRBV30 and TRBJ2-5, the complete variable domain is SQTIHQWPATLVQPVGSPLSLECTVEGTSNPNLYWYRQAAGRGLQLLFYSVGIGQISSEVPQNLSASRPQDRQFILSSKKLLLSDSGFYLCACQTTGGGTQYFGPGTRLLVL.

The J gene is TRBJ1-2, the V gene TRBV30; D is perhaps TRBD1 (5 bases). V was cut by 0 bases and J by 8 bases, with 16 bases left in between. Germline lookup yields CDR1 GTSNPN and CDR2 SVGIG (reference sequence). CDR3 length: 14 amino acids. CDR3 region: CAWSVLRGGGGYTF. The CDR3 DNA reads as TGTGCCTGGAGTGTGCTGCGTGGGGGTGGCGGCTACACCTTC.

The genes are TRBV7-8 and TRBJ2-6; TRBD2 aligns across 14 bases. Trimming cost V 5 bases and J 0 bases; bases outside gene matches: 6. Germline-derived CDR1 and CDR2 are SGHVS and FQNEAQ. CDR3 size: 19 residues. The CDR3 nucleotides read TGTGCCAGCAGCCCCGGACTAGCGGGGGGTCCCTCTGGGGCCAACGTCCTGACTTTC. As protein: CASSPGLAGGPSGANVLTF. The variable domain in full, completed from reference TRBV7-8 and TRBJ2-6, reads GAGVSQSPRYKVAKRGQDVALRCDPISGHVSLFWYQQALGQGPEFLTYFQNEAQLDKSGLPSDRFFAERPEGSVSTLKIQRTQQEDSAVYLCASSPGLAGGPSGANVLTFGAGSRLTVL.

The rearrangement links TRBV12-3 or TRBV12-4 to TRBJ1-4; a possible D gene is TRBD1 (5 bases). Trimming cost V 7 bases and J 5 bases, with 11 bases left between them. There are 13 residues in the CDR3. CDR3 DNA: TGTGCCAGCACAGTGACAGAAAATGAAAAACTGTTTTTT. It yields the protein CASTVTENEKLFF.

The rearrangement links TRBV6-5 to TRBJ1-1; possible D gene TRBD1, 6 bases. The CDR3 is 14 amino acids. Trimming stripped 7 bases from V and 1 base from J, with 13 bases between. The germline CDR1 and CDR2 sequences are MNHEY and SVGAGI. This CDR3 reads CASTKGGRNTEAFF. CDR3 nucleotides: TGTGCCAGCACCAAGGGGGGGCGGAACACTGAAGCTTTCTTT.

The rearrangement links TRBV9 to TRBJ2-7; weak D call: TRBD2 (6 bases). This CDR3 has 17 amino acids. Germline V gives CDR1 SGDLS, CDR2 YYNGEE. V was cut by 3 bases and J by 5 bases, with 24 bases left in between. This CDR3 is CASSAGLGRTGDHEQYF. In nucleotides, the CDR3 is TGTGCCAGCAGCGCGGGTTTGGGTCGGACGGGGGACCACGAGCAGTACTTC.

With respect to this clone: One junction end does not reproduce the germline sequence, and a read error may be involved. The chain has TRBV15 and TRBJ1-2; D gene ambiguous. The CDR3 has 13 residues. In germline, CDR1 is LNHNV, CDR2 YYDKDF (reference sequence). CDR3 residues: CATSRGPSYGHTF. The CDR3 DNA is TGTGCCACCAGCAGAGGCCCCAGTTATGGCCACACCTTC.

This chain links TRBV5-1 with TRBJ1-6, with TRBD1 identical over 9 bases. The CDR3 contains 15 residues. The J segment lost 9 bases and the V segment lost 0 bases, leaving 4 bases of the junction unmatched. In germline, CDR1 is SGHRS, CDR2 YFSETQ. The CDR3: CASSLAGQGRSPLHF. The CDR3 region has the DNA TGCGCCAGCAGCTTGGCCGGACAGGGGCGTTCACCCCTCCACTTT.

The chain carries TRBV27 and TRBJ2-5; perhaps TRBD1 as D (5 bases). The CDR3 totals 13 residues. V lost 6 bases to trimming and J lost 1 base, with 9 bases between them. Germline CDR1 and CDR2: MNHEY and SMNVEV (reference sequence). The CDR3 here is CASRPDSQETQYF. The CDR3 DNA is TGTGCCAGCAGACCTGACAGCCAAGAGACCCAGTACTTC.

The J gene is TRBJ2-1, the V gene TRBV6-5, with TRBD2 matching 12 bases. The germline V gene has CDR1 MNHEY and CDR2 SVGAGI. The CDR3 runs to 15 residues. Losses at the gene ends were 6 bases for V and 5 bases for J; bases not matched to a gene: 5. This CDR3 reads CASRVGLAGNNEQFF. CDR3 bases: TGTGCCAGCAGGGTTGGACTAGCGGGAAACAATGAGCAGTTCTTC.